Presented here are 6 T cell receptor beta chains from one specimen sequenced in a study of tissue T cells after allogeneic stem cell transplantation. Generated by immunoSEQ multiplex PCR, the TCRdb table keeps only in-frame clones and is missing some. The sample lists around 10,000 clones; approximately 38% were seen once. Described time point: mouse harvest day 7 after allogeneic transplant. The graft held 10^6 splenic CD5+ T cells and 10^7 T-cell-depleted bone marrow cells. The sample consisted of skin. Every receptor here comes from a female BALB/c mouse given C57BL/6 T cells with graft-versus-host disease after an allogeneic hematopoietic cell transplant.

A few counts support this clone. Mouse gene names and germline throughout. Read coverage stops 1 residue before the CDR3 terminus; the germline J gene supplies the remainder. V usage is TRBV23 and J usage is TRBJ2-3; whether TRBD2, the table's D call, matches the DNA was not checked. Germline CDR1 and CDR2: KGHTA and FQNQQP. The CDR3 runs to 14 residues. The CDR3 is CSSSPTGGGETLYF. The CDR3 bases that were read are TGCTCCAGCAGTCCGACTGGGGGGGGAGAAACGCTGTAT. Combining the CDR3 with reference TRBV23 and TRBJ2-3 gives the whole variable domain DAAVTQKPRYLIKMKGQEAEMKCIPEKGHTAVFWYQQKQSKELKFLIYFQNQQPLDQIDMVKERFSAVCPSSSLCSLGIRTCEAEDSALYLCSSSPTGGGETLYFGSGTRLTVL.

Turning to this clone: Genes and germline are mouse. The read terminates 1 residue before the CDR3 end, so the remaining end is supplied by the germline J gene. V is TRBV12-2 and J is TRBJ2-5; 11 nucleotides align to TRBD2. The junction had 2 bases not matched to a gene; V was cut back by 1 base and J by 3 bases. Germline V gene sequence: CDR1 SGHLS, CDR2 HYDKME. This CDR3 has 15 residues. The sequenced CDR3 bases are TGTGCCAGCTCTCTTGGACTGGGGGGTCAAGACACCCAGTAC. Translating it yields CASSLGLGGQDTQY. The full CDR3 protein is CASSLGLGGQDTQYF.

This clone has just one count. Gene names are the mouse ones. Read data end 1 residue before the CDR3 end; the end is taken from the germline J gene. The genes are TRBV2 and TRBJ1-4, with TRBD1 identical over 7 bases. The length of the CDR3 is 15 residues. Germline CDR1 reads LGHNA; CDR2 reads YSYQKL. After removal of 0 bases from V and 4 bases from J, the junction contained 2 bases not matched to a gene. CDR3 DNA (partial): TGTGCCAGCAGCCAAGAGGGGGACAGCAACGAAAGATTATTT. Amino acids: CASSQEGDSNERLF. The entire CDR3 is CASSQEGDSNERLFF.

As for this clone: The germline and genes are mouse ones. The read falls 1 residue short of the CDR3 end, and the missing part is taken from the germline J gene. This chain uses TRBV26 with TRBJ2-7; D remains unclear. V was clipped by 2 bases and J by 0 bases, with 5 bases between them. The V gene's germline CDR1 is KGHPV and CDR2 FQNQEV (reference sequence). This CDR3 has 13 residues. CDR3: CASSLVHSYEQYF. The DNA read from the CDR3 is TGTGCCAGCAGTCTGGTGCACTCCTATGAACAGTAC. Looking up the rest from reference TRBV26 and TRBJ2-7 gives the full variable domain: NSKVIQTPRYLVKGQGQKAKMRCIPEKGHPVVFWYQQNKNNEFKFLINFQNQEVLQQIDMTEKRFSAECPSNSPCSLEIQSSEAGDSALYLCASSLVHSYEQYFGPGTRLTVL.

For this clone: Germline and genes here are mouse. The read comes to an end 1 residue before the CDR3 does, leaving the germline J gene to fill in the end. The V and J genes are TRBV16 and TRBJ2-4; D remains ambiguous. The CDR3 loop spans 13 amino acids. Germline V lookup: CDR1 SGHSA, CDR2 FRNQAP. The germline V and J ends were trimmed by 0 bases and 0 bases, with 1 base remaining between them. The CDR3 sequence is CASSLESQNTLYF. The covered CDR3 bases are TGTGCAAGCAGCTTAGAAAGTCAAAACACCTTGTAC.

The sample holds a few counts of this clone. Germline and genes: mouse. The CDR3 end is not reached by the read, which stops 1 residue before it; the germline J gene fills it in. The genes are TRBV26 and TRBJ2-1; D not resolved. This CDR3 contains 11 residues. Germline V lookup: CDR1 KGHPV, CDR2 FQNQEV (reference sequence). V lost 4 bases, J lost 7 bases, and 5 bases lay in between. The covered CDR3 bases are TGTGCCAGCAGTCAAGGGGCTGAGCAGTTC. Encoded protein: CASSQGAEQF. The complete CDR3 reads CASSQGAEQFF.